The source of this T cell receptor (beta chain) is a study of T-cell reconstitution after alpha-beta-depleted transplantation in children. Unique molecular identifiers were used to barcode this TCRbeta library. TCRdb ran MiXCR on the PCR reads and lists one entry per CDR3 protein. The repertoire holds around 800,000 distinct CDR3 sequences, with roughly 15% as singletons. Study findings and constraints: A year post-transplant, T-cell counts and diversity derived mostly from newly produced T cells. The study reportedly traced alpha-beta T cells about two months after transplant to several hundred expanded graft clones.

With regard to this clonotype: What it recognizes is unknown.

Sequencing was performed on PBMCs, mostly from graft donor cells, taken 360 days after TCRalphabeta/CD19-depleted stem cell transplant. The origin of this receptor is a male patient younger than 18 who had a stem cell transplant for acute lymphoblastic leukemia, so the T cells may come from the graft donor.

CDR3 residues: CASSQAGFSTDTQYF. CDR3 nucleotide sequence: TGTGCCAGCAGCCAAGCGGGATTCAGCACAGATACGCAGTATTTT. This chain links TRBV3-1 with TRBJ2-3; D is possibly TRBD2 (5 bases). Trimming left V 1 base short and J 0 bases short, with 8 bases between. This CDR3 spans 15 amino acids. Germline V gene data show CDR1 as LGHDT and CDR2 as YNNKEL (reference sequence).